What follows are 29 T cell receptor beta chains derived from one specimen sequenced in a study of cytomegalovirus exposure and HLA in healthy donors. PCR amplification relied on 60 Vbeta primers (plus 13 Jbeta primers). TCRdb's table, derived via immunoSEQ multiplex PCR, lists solely in-frame clones and lacks some. The sample includes about 160,000 clones, roughly 80% of them seen just once. The sequenced sample was PBMCs. Receptors originate from a male donor in good health and CMV-seronegative.

This clone was seen only a few times. The V gene is TRBV18, the J gene TRBJ1-1; D unclear. Germline CDR1 is KGHSH and CDR2 is LQKENI. The CDR3 has 14 residues. Trimming removed 0 bases from V and 4 bases from J, with 9 bases in between. In DNA, the CDR3 is TGTGCCAGCTCACCACCGGGCCAATCCACTGAAGCTTTCTTT. This encodes CASSPPGQSTEAFF. Variable domain in full (rest from reference TRBV18 and TRBJ1-1): NAGVMQNPRHLVRRRGQEARLRCSPMKGHSHVYWYRQLPEEGLKFMVYLQKENIIDESGMPKERFSAEFPKEGPSILRIQQVVRGDSAAYFCASSPPGQSTEAFFGQGTRLTVV.

The chain employs TRBV6-6 and TRBJ2-7; D is perhaps TRBD2 (6 bases). The CDR3 runs 16 residues. The germline CDR1 and CDR2 sequences are MNHNY and SVGAGI (reference sequence). Between the trimmed V and J ends, which lost 2 bases and 2 bases, there was a span of 16 bases. The CDR3: CASSYGPDRGTYEQYF. The CDR3 coding sequence is TGTGCCAGCAGTTACGGCCCCGATCGCGGGACCTACGAGCAGTACTTC.

The rearrangement joins TRBV2 to TRBJ2-3; TRBD1 aligns across 10 bases. The junction had 3 bases not matched to a gene; V was cut back by 6 bases and J by 3 bases. This CDR3 has 14 residues. The germline V gene has CDR1 SNHLY and CDR2 FYNNEI. CDR3 sequence: CASRRGQGTDTQYF. The CDR3, as DNA: TGTGCCAGCAGGCGGGGACAGGGGACAGATACGCAGTATTTT.

This chain links TRBV2 with TRBJ2-1, with D perhaps matching TRBD2 (7 bases). The CDR3 has 14 amino acids. The germline CDR1 and CDR2 sequences are SNHLY and FYNNEI. V lost 8 bases, J lost 6 bases, and 17 bases lay in between. The chain's CDR3 is CASGGAGGSNEQFF. CDR3 coding DNA: TGTGCCAGCGGGGGGGCAGGAGGTAGCAATGAGCAGTTCTTC.

This chain links TRBV5-6 with TRBJ2-7; no clear D gene. V was shortened by 1 base and J by 2 bases, with 10 bases between the two germline ends. CDR1 and CDR2 from the germline V gene are SGHDT and YYEEEE. The CDR3 extends over 14 amino acids. In DNA form, the CDR3 reads TGTGCCAGCAGCTTGAGCCTAACCCCCTACGAGCAGTACTTC. Translation gives CASSLSLTPYEQYF.

Note on this clone: Its ends do not fully match the called genes, so a read error is possible. The CDR3, as DNA: TGCAGCGTTCAAGACAGGGTGGGTCAGCCCCAGCATTTT. It translates to CSVQDRVGQPQHF. The rearrangement links TRBV29-1 to TRBJ1-5; 7 bases map to TRBD1. The CDR3 is 13 amino acids. The germline V gene encodes CDR1 SQVTM and CDR2 ANQGSEA.

CDR3 in DNA: TGTGCCAGCAGCTTAATGGCGGGGGAGTCCTACGAGCAGTACTTC. Its protein is CASSLMAGESYEQYF. This chain links TRBV7-9 with TRBJ2-7; the match to TRBD2 covers 7 bases. V was clipped by 2 bases and J by 1 base; unmatched bases: 5. Germline V gives CDR1 SEHNR, CDR2 FQNEAQ (reference sequence). The CDR3 covers 15 residues.

This chain joins TRBV27 and TRBJ1-1; D gene uncertain. Germline V gene data show CDR1 as MNHEY and CDR2 as SMNVEV (reference sequence). The V and J ends lost 2 bases and 3 bases respectively, with 10 bases between them. There are 14 residues in the CDR3. CDR3 DNA sequence: TGTGCCAGCAGTTTAAAATTTACGGACACTGAAGCTTTCTTT. Translation gives CASSLKFTDTEAFF.

V is TRBV6-1 and J is TRBJ1-1; 12 bases fit TRBD1. This CDR3 spans 15 amino acids. Per germline, CDR1 MNHNS and CDR2 SASEGT. Germline trimming cut 5 bases from V and 4 bases from J; bases unmatched to any gene: 5. This CDR3 is CASSTRDRGPTEAFF. The CDR3 DNA sequence: TGTGCCAGCAGTACCCGGGACAGGGGGCCCACTGAAGCTTTCTTT.

The rearrangement uses TRBV5-1 and TRBJ2-3, with 10 nucleotides matching TRBD2. Germline values: CDR1 SGHRS, CDR2 YFSETQ. The junction had 3 bases not matched to a gene; V was cut back by 5 bases and J by 0 bases. This CDR3 is built from 15 residues. The CDR3 nucleotides read TGCGCCAGCAGAGCTAGCGGGGGTAGCACAGATACGCAGTATTTT. Amino acid sequence: CASRASGGSTDTQYF.

V is TRBV4-3 and J is TRBJ2-7; possibly TRBD1 for D (5 bases). V shed 0 bases and J shed 0 bases, with 12 bases lying between them. The CDR3 has 16 residues. The germline V gene encodes CDR1 LGHNA and CDR2 YSLEER. CDR3 residues: CASSQDRRRASYEQYF. The CDR3 nucleotides are TGCGCCAGCAGCCAAGATAGACGCAGGGCCTCCTACGAGCAGTACTTC.

The chain has TRBV6-5 and TRBJ1-2, with D perhaps matching TRBD1 (5 bases). V dropped 0 bases and J dropped 6 bases, with 11 bases sitting between them. CDR1 is MNHEY, CDR2 SVGAGI, per germline. This CDR3 comprises 14 residues. The CDR3 here is CASSYSEGSNGYTF. DNA for the CDR3: TGTGCCAGCAGTTACTCGGAGGGGAGCAATGGCTACACCTTC.

The chain recombines TRBV6-6 with TRBJ1-5; D is uncertain. Germline CDR1 is MNHNY and CDR2 is SVGAGI (reference sequence). Trimming removed 6 bases from V and 7 bases from J, with 16 bases in between. The CDR3 runs to 14 residues. In DNA form, the CDR3 reads TGTGCCAGCAGCCCCGGGTTGTTTGGGCAGCCCCAGCATTTT. As protein: CASSPGLFGQPQHF.

J is TRBJ2-1 and V is TRBV29-1, with 10 positions matching TRBD2. Germline assignment: CDR1 SQVTM and CDR2 ANQGSEA. This CDR3 spans 14 amino acids. Germline trimming cut 4 bases from V and 7 bases from J; bases unmatched to any gene: 7. The CDR3 DNA reads as TGCAGCGTTGGTCGAAGCGGGAGGGCGAATGAGCAGTTCTTC. It specifies CSVGRSGRANEQFF.

The V call is TRBV27, the J call TRBJ1-2; TRBD1 aligns across 10 bases. The V gene's germline CDR1 is MNHEY and CDR2 SMNVEV (reference sequence). The junction had 5 bases not matched to a gene; V was cut back by 4 bases and J by 6 bases. The CDR3 covers 14 residues. DNA of the CDR3: TGTGCCAGCAGTTCCCTGACAGGGGGCAATGGCTACACCTTC. Its translation is CASSSLTGGNGYTF.

This clone occurred once. The chain employs TRBV5-1 and TRBJ1-1, with unresolved D. V was trimmed by 0 bases and J by 3 bases, leaving 12 bases between them. Germline CDR1 reads SGHRS; CDR2 reads YFSETQ. This CDR3 has 15 residues. The CDR3 here is CASSLAEPGYTEAFF. CDR3 nucleotide sequence: TGCGCCAGCAGCTTGGCGGAGCCGGGTTACACTGAAGCTTTCTTT.

The chain links TRBV28 to TRBJ2-7; possibly TRBD1 for D (6 bases). The V and J ends lost 6 bases and 3 bases respectively, with 15 bases between them. The CDR3 loop spans 14 amino acids. CDR1 and CDR2 (germline): MDHEN, SYDVKM. CDR3 loop: CASSPPQGRYEQYF. In DNA, the CDR3 is TGTGCCAGCAGCCCACCCCAGGGGCGCTACGAGCAGTACTTC.

This clone was found once. Other nucleotide sequences in the sample specify the same CDR3. This chain links TRBV28 with TRBJ1-2; a weak D match, TRBD1 (5 bases). CDR3 length: 13 amino acids. Germline V CDR1 and CDR2: MDHEN, SYDVKM. Trimming took 5 bases from V and 2 from J, leaving 9 bases between them. In DNA, the CDR3 is TGTGCCAGCAGTCCGGGACTAAACTATGGCTACACCTTC. Translation: CASSPGLNYGYTF.

This clone has a single count. The chain is built from TRBV29-1 and TRBJ2-1; 7 nucleotides agree with TRBD2. Germline-derived CDR1 and CDR2 are SQVTM and ANQGSEA. This CDR3 is 15 amino acids long. J gave up 2 bases and V 4 bases, and 8 bases lay outside the gene matches. CDR3 in amino acids: CSVGGGSSTYNEQFF. In DNA, the CDR3 is TGCAGCGTTGGAGGCGGGAGCTCCACCTACAATGAGCAGTTCTTC.

This clone was seen only a few times. The chain is built from TRBV6-5 and TRBJ1-1, with 7 positions matching TRBD1. After removal of 0 bases from V and 0 bases from J, the junction contained 4 bases not matched to a gene. Germline loops: CDR1 MNHEY, CDR2 SVGAGI. This CDR3 region has 16 residues. The CDR3 sequence is CASSYSKGGVNTEAFF. Here the CDR3 DNA reads TGTGCCAGCAGTTACTCGAAAGGGGGCGTGAACACTGAAGCTTTCTTT.

V is TRBV5-4 and J is TRBJ2-3; no clear D gene. The length of the CDR3 is 12 residues. Trimming removed 5 bases at V and 0 bases at J, with 4 bases between. Germline V gives CDR1 SGHNT, CDR2 YYREEE (reference sequence). CDR3 in amino acids: CASRSSTDTQYF. DNA for the CDR3: TGTGCCAGCAGGAGCAGCACAGATACGCAGTATTTT.

The chain is built from TRBV28 and TRBJ1-5; D might be TRBD1 (6 bases). The germline V gene has CDR1 MDHEN and CDR2 SYDVKM. Trimming shortened V by 6 bases and J by 1 base, and 16 bases separated the two germline ends. CDR3 length: 16 residues. The CDR3 protein is CASSSGGGQSNQPQHF. In DNA, the CDR3 is TGTGCCAGCAGCTCCGGGGGGGGGCAAAGCAATCAGCCCCAGCATTTT.

The rearrangement joins TRBV5-1 to TRBJ1-1; D not resolved. Per the germline V gene, CDR1 is SGHRS and CDR2 is YFSETQ. The V and J ends lost 0 bases and 1 base respectively, with 7 bases between them. The CDR3 runs to 14 residues. CDR3 nucleotides: TGCGCCAGCAGCTTGGCCAACAGGAACACTGAAGCTTTCTTT. Protein: CASSLANRNTEAFF.

This clone was counted between two and nine times. This chain connects TRBV18 to TRBJ2-1; 7 bases are a match to TRBD1. The germline gives CDR1 KGHSH, CDR2 LQKENI. The CDR3 loop spans 15 amino acids. Germline trimming cut 3 bases from V and 4 bases from J; bases unmatched to any gene: 6. The CDR3 loop is CASSPGQRLYNEQFF. CDR3 nucleotide sequence: TGTGCCAGCTCACCGGGACAGAGACTTTACAATGAGCAGTTCTTC.

The chain employs TRBV6-6 and TRBJ2-7; 10 nucleotides line up with TRBD2. The CDR3 sequence is 16 residues long. Germline CDR1 is MNHNY and CDR2 is SVGAGI (reference sequence). V lost 6 bases and J lost 2; bases outside the gene matches: 10. The CDR3 spells CASSLLAGTKTYEQYF. CDR3 DNA sequence: TGTGCCAGCAGCCTACTAGCGGGGACAAAGACCTACGAGCAGTACTTC.

The chain uses TRBV7-9 and TRBJ2-7; D remains ambiguous. V was clipped by 0 bases and J by 5 bases, with 14 bases between them. This CDR3 is built from 15 residues. Germline-derived CDR1 and CDR2 are SEHNR and FQNEAQ (reference sequence). The chain's CDR3 is CASSLAGARIDEQYF. The CDR3 region has the DNA TGTGCCAGCAGCTTAGCTGGTGCTAGAATAGACGAGCAGTACTTC.

This clone has more than one count but fewer than ten. This chain uses TRBV6-5 with TRBJ2-7, with D tentatively TRBD2 (5 bases). V lost 6 bases and J lost 0, with 15 bases in between. CDR1 and CDR2 from the germline V gene are MNHEY and SVGAGI. The CDR3 contains 15 residues. CDR3 sequence reads: CASSPEGGSSYEQYF. The CDR3 coding sequence is TGTGCCAGCAGCCCAGAGGGTGGGAGCTCCTACGAGCAGTACTTC.

The rearrangement uses TRBV5-1 and TRBJ2-1, with 9 bases identical to TRBD2. V lost 0 bases and J lost 8; bases outside the gene matches: 9. CDR1 is SGHRS, CDR2 YFSETQ, per germline. The CDR3 runs to 16 residues. The CDR3 is CASSLDEAGGTHEQFF. In nucleotides, the CDR3 is TGCGCCAGCAGCTTGGATGAGGCGGGGGGGACCCATGAGCAGTTCTTC.

This clone was detected only a few times. This rearrangement joins TRBV9 to TRBJ1-2; 8 bases are a match to TRBD1. Germline V lookup: CDR1 SGDLS, CDR2 YYNGEE. Trimming at V came to 3 bases and at J to 1 base, leaving 8 bases not matched to a gene. The CDR3 has 16 amino acids. CDR3: CASSGADRDYNYGYTF. CDR3 in DNA: TGTGCCAGCAGCGGAGCGGACAGGGACTATAACTATGGCTACACCTTC.